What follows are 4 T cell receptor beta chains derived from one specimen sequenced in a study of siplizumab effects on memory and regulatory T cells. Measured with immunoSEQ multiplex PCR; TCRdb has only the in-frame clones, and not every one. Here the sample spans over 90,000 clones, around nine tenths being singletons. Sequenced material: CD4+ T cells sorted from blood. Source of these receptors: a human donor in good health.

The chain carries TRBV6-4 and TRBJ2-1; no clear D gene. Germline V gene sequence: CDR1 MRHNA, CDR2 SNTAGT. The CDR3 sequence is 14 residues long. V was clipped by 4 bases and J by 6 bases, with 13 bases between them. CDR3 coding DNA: TGTGCCAGCAGTGCTCTCCCGAAGGTCAATGAGCAGTTCTTC. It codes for CASSALPKVNEQFF.

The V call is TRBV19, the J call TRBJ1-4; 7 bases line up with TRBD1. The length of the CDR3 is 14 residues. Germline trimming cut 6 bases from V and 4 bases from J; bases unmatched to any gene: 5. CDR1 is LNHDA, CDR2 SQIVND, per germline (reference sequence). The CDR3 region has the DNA TGTGCCAGTAGCCGAGGGGGCCTTAATGAAAAACTGTTTTTT. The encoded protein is CASSRGGLNEKLFF. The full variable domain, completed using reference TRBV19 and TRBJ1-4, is DGGITQSPKYLFRKEGQNVTLSCEQNLNHDAMYWYRQDPGQGLRLIYYSQIVNDFQKGDIAEGYSVSREKKESFPLTVTSAQKNPTAFYLCASSRGGLNEKLFFGSGTQLSVL.

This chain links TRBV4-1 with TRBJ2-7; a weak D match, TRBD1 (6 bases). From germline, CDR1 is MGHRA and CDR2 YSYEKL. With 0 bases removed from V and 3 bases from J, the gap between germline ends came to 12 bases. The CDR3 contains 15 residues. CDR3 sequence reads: CASSQEGRGYYEQYF. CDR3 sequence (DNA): TGCGCCAGCAGCCAAGAAGGCAGGGGCTACTACGAGCAGTACTTC.

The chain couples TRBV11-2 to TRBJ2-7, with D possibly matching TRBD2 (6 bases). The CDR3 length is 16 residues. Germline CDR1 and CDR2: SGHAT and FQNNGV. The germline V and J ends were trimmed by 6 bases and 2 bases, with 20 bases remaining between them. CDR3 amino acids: CASRHTPGTDTYEQYF. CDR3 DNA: TGTGCCAGCAGGCACACCCCCGGGACTGATACCTACGAGCAGTACTTC.